This T cell receptor beta chain was captured by sequencing in a study of CD8 T cells in ankylosing spondylitis. Study-wide results and caveats: Prior literature has documented some motif variants in synovial fluid and blood from reactive arthritis. Disease-linked clones reportedly showed significant enrichment in matched ankylosing spondylitis synovial fluid. Within peripheral blood, clones linked to disease were CD8+ and relatively rare. Seemingly distinctive of ankylosing spondylitis blood was a TCR beta motif formed by eight highly homologous variants.

The germline V and J ends were trimmed by 6 bases and 4 bases, with 15 bases remaining between them. CDR3 length: 14 residues. Germline lookup yields CDR1 DFQATT and CDR2 SNEGSKA (reference sequence). Note on this clonotype: What it binds is unknown.

TCRdb recomputed calls from the 5' RACE reads with MiXCR, one row per CDR3 protein. This sample has some 840,000 distinct CDR3 sequences, with 12% found just once. Sequenced sample: blood, either unsorted or a sorted T cell fraction (not recorded which). The rearrangement uses TRBV20-1 and TRBJ2-2, with D perhaps matching TRBD2 (6 bases). The sequence was obtained from a male donor with ankylosing spondylitis. This CDR3 is CSARTGELTGELFF. CDR3 in DNA: TGCAGTGCGCGGACGGGAGAACTCACCGGGGAGCTGTTTTTT.